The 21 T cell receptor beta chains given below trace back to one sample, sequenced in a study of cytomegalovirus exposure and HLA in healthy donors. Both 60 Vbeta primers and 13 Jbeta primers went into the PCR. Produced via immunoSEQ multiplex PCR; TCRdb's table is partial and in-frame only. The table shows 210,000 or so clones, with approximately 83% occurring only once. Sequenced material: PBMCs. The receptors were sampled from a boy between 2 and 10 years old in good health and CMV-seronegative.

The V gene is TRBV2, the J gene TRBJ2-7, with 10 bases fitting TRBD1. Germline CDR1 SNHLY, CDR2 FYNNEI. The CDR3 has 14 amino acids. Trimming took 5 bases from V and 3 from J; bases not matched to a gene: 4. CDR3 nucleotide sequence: TGTGCCAGCAGTTCCCGGGACAGGGGCTACGAGCAGTACTTC. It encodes CASSSRDRGYEQYF. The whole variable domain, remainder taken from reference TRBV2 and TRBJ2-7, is EPEVTQTPSHQVTQMGQEVILRCVPISNHLYFYWYRQILGQKVEFLVSFYNNEISEKSEIFDDQFSVERPDGSNFTLKIRSTKLEDSAMYFCASSSRDRGYEQYFGPGTRLTVT.

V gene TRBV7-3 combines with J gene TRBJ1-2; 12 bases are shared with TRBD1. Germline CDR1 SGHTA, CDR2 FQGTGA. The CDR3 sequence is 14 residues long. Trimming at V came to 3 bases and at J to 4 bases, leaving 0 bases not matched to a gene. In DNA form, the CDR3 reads TGTGCCAGCAGCTTGGGACAGGGGGCCTATGGCTACACCTTC. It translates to CASSLGQGAYGYTF.

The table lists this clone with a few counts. CDR3 DNA sequence: TGTGCCAGCAGACAGGGGGTCTACTATGGCTACACCTTC. Encoded protein: CASRQGVYYGYTF. This rearrangement joins TRBV6-5 to TRBJ1-2; 8 nucleotides line up with TRBD1. This CDR3 region has 13 residues. Germline values: CDR1 MNHEY, CDR2 SVGAGI. V was clipped by 6 bases and J by 3 bases; unmatched bases: 3.

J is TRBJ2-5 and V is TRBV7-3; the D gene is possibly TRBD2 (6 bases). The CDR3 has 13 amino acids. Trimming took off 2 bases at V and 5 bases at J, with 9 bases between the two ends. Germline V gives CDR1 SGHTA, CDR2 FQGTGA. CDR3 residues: CASSLGRGETQYF. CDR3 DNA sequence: TGTGCCAGCAGCTTAGGCCGGGGGGAGACCCAGTACTTC.

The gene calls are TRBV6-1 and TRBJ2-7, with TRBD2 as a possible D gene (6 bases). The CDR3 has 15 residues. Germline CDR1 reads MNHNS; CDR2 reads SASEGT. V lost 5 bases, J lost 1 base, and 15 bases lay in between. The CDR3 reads CASSWRQEGSYEQYF. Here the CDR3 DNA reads TGTGCCAGCAGTTGGCGGCAGGAGGGGTCCTACGAGCAGTACTTC.

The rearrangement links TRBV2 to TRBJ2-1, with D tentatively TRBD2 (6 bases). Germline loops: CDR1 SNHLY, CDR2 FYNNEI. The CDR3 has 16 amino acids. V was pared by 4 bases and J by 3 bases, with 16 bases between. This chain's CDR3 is CASSGGTWDFYNEQFF. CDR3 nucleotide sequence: TGTGCCAGCAGTGGGGGGACCTGGGACTTCTACAATGAGCAGTTCTTC.

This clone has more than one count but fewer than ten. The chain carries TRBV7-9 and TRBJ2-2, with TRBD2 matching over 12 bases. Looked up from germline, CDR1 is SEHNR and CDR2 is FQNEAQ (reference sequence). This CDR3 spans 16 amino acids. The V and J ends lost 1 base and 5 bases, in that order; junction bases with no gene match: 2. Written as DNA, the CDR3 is TGTGCCAGCAGCTTAGGACTAGCGGGAGTTACCGGGGAGCTGTTTTTT. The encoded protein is CASSLGLAGVTGELFF.

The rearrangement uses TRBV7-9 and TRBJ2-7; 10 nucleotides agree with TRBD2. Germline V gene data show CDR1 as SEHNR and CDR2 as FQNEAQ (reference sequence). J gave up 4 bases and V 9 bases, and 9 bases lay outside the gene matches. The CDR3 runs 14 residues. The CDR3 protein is CASTLAGSTYEQYF. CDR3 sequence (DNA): TGTGCCAGTACACTAGCGGGAAGTACATACGAGCAGTACTTC. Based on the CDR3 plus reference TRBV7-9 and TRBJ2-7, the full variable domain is DTGVSQNPRHKITKRGQNVTFRCDPISEHNRLYWYRQTLGQGPEFLTYFQNEAQLEKSRLLSDRFSAERPKGSFSTLEIQRTEQGDSAMYLCASTLAGSTYEQYFGPGTRLTVT.

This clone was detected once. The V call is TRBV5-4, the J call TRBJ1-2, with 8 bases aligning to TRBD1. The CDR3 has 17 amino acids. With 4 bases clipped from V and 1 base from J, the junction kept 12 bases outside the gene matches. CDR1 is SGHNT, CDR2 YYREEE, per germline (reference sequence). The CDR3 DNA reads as TGTGCCAGCAGCGACCCCCGGGACAGGTTGTTTAACTATGGCTACACCTTC. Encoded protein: CASSDPRDRLFNYGYTF.

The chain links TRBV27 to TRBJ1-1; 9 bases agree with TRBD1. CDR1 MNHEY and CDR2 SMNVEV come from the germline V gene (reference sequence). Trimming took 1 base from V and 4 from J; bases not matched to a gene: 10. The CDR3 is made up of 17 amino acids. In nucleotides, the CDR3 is TGTGCCAGCAGTTTATTGGGGACAGGGAGGCAAGGCACTGAAGCTTTCTTT. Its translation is CASSLLGTGRQGTEAFF.

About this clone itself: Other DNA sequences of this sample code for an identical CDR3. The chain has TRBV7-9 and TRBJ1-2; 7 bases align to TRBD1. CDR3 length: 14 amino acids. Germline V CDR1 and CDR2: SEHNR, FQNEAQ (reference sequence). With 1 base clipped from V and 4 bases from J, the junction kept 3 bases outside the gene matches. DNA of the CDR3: TGTGCCAGCAGCTTAGGGCAGGGGGGCTATGGCTACACCTTC. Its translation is CASSLGQGGYGYTF.

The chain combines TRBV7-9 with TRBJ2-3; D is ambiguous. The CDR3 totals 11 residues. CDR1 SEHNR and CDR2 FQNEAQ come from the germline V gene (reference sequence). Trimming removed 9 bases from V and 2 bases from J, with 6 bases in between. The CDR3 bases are TGTGCCAGTACACCCACAGATACGCAGTATTTT. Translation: CASTPTDTQYF.

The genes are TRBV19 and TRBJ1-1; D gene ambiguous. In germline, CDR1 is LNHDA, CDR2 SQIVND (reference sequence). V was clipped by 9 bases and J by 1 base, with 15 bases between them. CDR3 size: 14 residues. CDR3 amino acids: CASRQVSWNTEAFF. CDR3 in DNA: TGTGCCAGCCGCCAGGTCTCGTGGAACACTGAAGCTTTCTTT.

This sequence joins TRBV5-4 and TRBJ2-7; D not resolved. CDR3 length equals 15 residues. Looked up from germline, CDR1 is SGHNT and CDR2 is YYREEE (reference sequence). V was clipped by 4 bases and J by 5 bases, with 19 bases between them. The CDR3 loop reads CASSAVDRVPHEQYF. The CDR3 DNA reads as TGTGCCAGCAGCGCTGTTGATCGGGTCCCTCACGAGCAGTACTTC.

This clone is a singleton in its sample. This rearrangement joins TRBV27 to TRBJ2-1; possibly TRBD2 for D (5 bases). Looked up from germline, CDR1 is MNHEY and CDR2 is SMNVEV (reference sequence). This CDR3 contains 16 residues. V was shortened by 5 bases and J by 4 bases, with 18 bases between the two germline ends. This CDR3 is CASSPFATRGYNEQFF. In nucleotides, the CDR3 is TGTGCCAGCAGTCCTTTCGCGACCCGAGGGTACAATGAGCAGTTCTTC.

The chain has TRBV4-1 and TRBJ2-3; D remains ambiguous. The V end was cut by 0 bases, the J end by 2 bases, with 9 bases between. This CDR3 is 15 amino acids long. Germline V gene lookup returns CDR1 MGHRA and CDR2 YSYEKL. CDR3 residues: CASSQDPQATDTQYF. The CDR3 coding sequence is TGCGCCAGCAGCCAAGATCCCCAGGCCACAGATACGCAGTATTTT.

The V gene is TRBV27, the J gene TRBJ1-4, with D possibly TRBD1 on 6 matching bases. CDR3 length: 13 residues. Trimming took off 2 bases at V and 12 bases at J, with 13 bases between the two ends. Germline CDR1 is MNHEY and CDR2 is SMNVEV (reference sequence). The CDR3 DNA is TGTGCCAGCAGTTTAGGGACAAGGGGAGAACTGTTTTTT. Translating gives CASSLGTRGELFF.

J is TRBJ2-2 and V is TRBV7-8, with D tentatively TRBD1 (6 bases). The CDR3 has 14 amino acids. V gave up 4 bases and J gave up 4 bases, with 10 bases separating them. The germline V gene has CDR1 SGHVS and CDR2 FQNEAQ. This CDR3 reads CASSSHRVTGELFF. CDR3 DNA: TGTGCCAGCAGCTCCCACAGGGTCACCGGGGAGCTGTTTTTT.

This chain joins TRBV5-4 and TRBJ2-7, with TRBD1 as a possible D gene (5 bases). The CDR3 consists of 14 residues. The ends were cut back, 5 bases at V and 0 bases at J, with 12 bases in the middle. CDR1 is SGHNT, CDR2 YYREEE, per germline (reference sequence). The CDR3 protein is CASSQDTHSYEQYF. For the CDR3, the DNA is TGTGCCAGCAGTCAGGACACTCACTCCTACGAGCAGTACTTC.

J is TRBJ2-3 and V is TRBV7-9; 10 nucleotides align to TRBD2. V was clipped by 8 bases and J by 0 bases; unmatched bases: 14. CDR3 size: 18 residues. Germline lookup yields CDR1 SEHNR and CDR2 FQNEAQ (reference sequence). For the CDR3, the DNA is TGTGCCAGCGCCTTTAGCGGGGGGCCTGCTGAAAGCACAGATACGCAGTATTTT. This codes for CASAFSGGPAESTDTQYF.

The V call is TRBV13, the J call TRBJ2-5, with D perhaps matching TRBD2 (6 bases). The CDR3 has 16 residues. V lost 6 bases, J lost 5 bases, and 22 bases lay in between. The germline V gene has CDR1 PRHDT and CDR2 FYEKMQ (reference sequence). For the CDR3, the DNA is TGTGCCAGCAGTTCCCCCGGGGTCGGGGGAAGTGAGACCCAGTACTTC. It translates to CASSSPGVGGSETQYF. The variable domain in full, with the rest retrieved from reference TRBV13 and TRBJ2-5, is AAGVIQSPRHLIKEKRETATLKCYPIPRHDTVYWYQQGPGQDPQFLISFYEKMQSDKGSIPDRFSAQQFSDYHSELNMSSLELGDSALYFCASSSPGVGGSETQYFGPGTRLLVL.